The clone carrying this T cell receptor beta chain occurred many times. Its antigen is still unknown. Stated time point: persistent/refractory GD, antithyroid drugs over 5 years with positive TRAb. PBMC-derived RNA was used for the TCR library. From germline, CDR1 is SNHLY and CDR2 FYNNEI. The CDR3 loop spans 14 amino acids. V was pared by 1 base and J by 5 bases, with 12 bases between. This sample was taken from a study of regulatory T cells in long-lasting Graves disease. Researchers made TCR beta libraries by using iRepertoire HTBI primers and running Arm-PCR on CDR3 regions. TCRdb reprocessed the multiplex PCR reads with MiXCR, giving one entry per CDR3 protein. In the table there are fewer than 600,000 distinct CDR3 sequences, approximately 23% of which are singletons. Findings of the study overall: Study was limited to peripheral blood, excluding thyroid tissue. Persistent disease showed a preference for TRBV28, TRBJ1-2 and TRBJ2-5. Persistent patients shared more public clonotypes (approximately 2,700) than newly diagnosed patients (about 970).

The sequencing here drew on peripheral blood mononuclear cells (PBMCs), taken when the disease was refractory, from a patient treated with antithyroid drugs. The receptor was isolated from a female donor with Graves disease. The rearrangement joins TRBV2 to TRBJ2-7; D may be TRBD2 (5 bases). The CDR3 sequence: CASSEDAGPDEQYF. The CDR3 DNA follows: TGTGCCAGCAGTGAAGACGCGGGCCCGGACGAGCAGTACTTC. The complete variable domain, with remaining parts taken from reference TRBV2 and TRBJ2-7, reads EPEVTQTPSHQVTQMGQEVILRCVPISNHLYFYWYRQILGQKVEFLVSFYNNEISEKSEIFDDQFSVERPDGSNFTLKIRSTKLEDSAMYFCASSEDAGPDEQYFGPGTRLTVT.